This record looks at one TCR beta chain sequence and its context. This CDR3 region has 14 residues. The V gene end was trimmed by 8 bases and the J gene end by 5 bases; junction bases not matched to a gene: 6. Germline CDR1 and CDR2: SGHTA and FQGNSA. Clones were sequenced by immunoSEQ multiplex PCR, and TCRdb holds only the in-frame ones, with some missing. The table shows 250,000 to 300,000 clones, with 75% to 90% occurring only once. This record belongs to a study of blood T cell repertoires in COVID-19. Seattle patient enrollment occurred during active infection, with longitudinal follow-up thereafter.

The origin of this receptor is an older woman with COVID-19, enrolled during active disease. The specimen was peripheral blood. The chain joins TRBV7-2 to TRBJ2-5; 12 nucleotides align to TRBD2. CDR3 region: CASLLAGGGETQYF. The CDR3 DNA reads as TGTGCCAGCTTACTAGCGGGGGGTGGGGAGACCCAGTACTTC.